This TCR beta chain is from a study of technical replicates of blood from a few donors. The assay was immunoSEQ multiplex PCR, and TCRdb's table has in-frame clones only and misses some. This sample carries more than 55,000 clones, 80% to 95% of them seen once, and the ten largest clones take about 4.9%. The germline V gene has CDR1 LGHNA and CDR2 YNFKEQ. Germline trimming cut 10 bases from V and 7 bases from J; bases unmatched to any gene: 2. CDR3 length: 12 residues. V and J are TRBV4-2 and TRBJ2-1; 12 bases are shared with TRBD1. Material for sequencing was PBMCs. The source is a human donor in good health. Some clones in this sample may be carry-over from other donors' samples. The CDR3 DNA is TGTGCCACGGGACAGGGGGCAAATGAGCAGTTCTTC. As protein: CATGQGANEQFF.